The next 28 T cell receptor beta chains were all read from a single sample in a study of Ad26.COV2.S vaccination and SARS-CoV-2 variants. As for treatment: about 20 received Ad26.COV2.S at low or high dose, single or two shots; roughly 5 received placebo; per-sample allocation not given. At day 63 after the first vaccine or placebo injection, samples were drawn. The data were produced by immunoSEQ multiplex PCR, yet TCRdb's version contains in-frame clones alone and is incomplete. Of about 480,000 clones detected, about 83% appear once; the ten largest clones hold roughly 13%. The starting material was peripheral blood, obtained in a trial of Ad26.COV2.S vaccine versus placebo. These receptors all come from a person aged 18 to 65 who received the Ad26.COV2.S COVID-19 vaccine or a placebo.

The chain has TRBV20-1 and TRBJ2-1, with unresolved D. This CDR3 has 10 amino acids. CDR1 and CDR2 from the germline V gene are DFQATT and SNEGSKA (reference sequence). With 7 bases removed from V and 6 bases from J, the gap between germline ends came to 7 bases. The CDR3 sequence is CSVWVNEQFF. CDR3 nucleotide sequence: TGCAGTGTCTGGGTCAATGAGCAGTTCTTC.

The V call is TRBV7-2, the J call TRBJ1-6, with D possibly being TRBD1 (6 bases). Trimming pared 5 bases from V and 10 bases from J, leaving 15 bases between. From germline, CDR1 is SGHTA and CDR2 FQGNSA. The CDR3 loop spans 14 amino acids. CDR3 sequence reads: CASSRPGTSSPLHF. Written as DNA, the CDR3 is TGTGCCAGCAGCCGTCCCGGGACAAGCTCACCCCTCCACTTT.

Details on this clone: Other DNA sequences in this specimen translate into the identical CDR3. The J gene is TRBJ2-2, the V gene TRBV6-5; 9 bases are shared with TRBD1. The CDR3 length is 14 residues. Germline trimming cut 6 bases from V and 5 bases from J; bases unmatched to any gene: 4. Looked up from germline, CDR1 is MNHEY and CDR2 is SVGAGI. CDR3 in DNA: TGTGCCAGCAGATCGACAGGGGGGACCGGGGAGCTGTTTTTT. Translating it yields CASRSTGGTGELFF.

In this sample, this clone turned up once. The V call is TRBV27, the J call TRBJ1-1; tentatively, D is TRBD1 (6 bases). Per germline, CDR1 MNHEY and CDR2 SMNVEV (reference sequence). This CDR3 has 12 residues. V lost 4 bases and J lost 8, with 11 bases in between. The CDR3 nucleotides are TGTGCCAGCAGTTCACCCACAGGGGAAGCTTTCTTT. Protein sequence: CASSSPTGEAFF.

The rearrangement links TRBV7-3 to TRBJ2-2; D unresolved. Germline V CDR1 and CDR2: SGHTA, FQGTGA. The germline V and J ends were trimmed by 7 bases and 4 bases, with 4 bases remaining between them. The CDR3 is made up of 11 amino acids. The CDR3 DNA reads TGTGCCAGCACAATCACCGGGGAGCTGTTTTTT. Translating gives CASTITGELFF.

This clone was detected only a few times. V and J are TRBV5-4 and TRBJ1-2; possible D gene TRBD1, 5 bases. Trimming pared 4 bases from V and 2 bases from J, leaving 15 bases between. This CDR3 region has 15 residues. Germline V gene sequence: CDR1 SGHNT, CDR2 YYREEE (reference sequence). This CDR3 is CASSAFGGANYGYTF. CDR3 bases: TGTGCCAGCAGCGCCTTTGGAGGGGCCAACTATGGCTACACCTTC.

The chain uses TRBV7-9 and TRBJ1-5; D gene uncertain. The CDR3 spans 19 residues. The V and J ends lost 1 base and 4 bases respectively, with 23 bases between them. From germline, CDR1 is SEHNR and CDR2 FQNEAQ (reference sequence). The CDR3: CASSLGTFGVHLGNQPQHF. Written as DNA, the CDR3 is TGTGCCAGCAGCTTAGGGACGTTTGGGGTTCATCTTGGGAATCAGCCCCAGCATTTT.

This chain connects TRBV4-2 to TRBJ2-2, with D uncertain. Germline V lookup: CDR1 LGHNA, CDR2 YNFKEQ. The ends were cut back, 7 bases at V and 2 bases at J, with 5 bases in the middle. The CDR3 contains 12 residues. The CDR3 region has the DNA TGTGCCAGCAACGTTAACACCGGGGAGCTGTTTTTT. This sequence encodes CASNVNTGELFF.

Points on this clone: The identical CDR3 is also encoded by other nucleotide sequences in the sample. Here the CDR3 reads CASSQDPPGSSYNEQFF. DNA for the CDR3: TGCGCCAGCAGCCAAGATCCCCCCGGCTCATCCTACAATGAGCAGTTCTTC. The chain combines TRBV4-3 with TRBJ2-1; D call uncertain. The germline V gene has CDR1 LGHNA and CDR2 YSLEER. CDR3 size: 17 residues. V lost 0 bases and J 1 base, leaving 13 bases between the germline ends.

For this clone: The sample carries other DNA sequences with the same CDR3. The chain is built from TRBV28 and TRBJ2-7; TRBD2 matches at 7 bases. CDR1 MDHEN and CDR2 SYDVKM come from the germline V gene. V lost 3 bases, J lost 0 bases, and 2 bases stayed unmatched. The CDR3 has 14 residues. The chain's CDR3 is CASSLGGSSYEQYF. The CDR3 bases are TGTGCCAGCAGTTTGGGCGGGAGCTCCTACGAGCAGTACTTC. The entire variable domain, with the rest obtained from reference TRBV28 and TRBJ2-7, is as follows: DVKVTQSSRYLVKRTGEKVFLECVQDMDHENMFWYRQDPGLGLRLIYFSYDVKMKEKGDIPEGYSVSREKKERFSLILESASTNQTSMYLCASSLGGSSYEQYFGPGTRLTVT.

The V and J genes are TRBV5-4 and TRBJ1-2; 11 nucleotides align to TRBD1. V gave up 4 bases and J gave up 4 bases; unmatched junction bases: 12. Germline assignment: CDR1 SGHNT and CDR2 YYREEE (reference sequence). The CDR3 runs 17 residues. The CDR3 nucleotides read TGTGCCAGCAGCCCCGGACAGGGGGCGAGTTTTAGCTATGGCTACACCTTC. It is translated as CASSPGQGASFSYGYTF.

This clone was detected a few times. In nucleotides, the CDR3 is TGTGCCAGCAGCCAAGAGTTAGGGAGGACCTATAATTCACCCCTCCACTTT. The encoded protein is CASSQELGRTYNSPLHF. The J gene is TRBJ1-6, the V gene TRBV3-1 (or the pseudogene TRBV3-2); no reliable D call. There are 17 residues in the CDR3. Germline CDR1 reads LGHDT; CDR2 reads YNNKEL (reference sequence). V was cut by 0 bases and J by 2 bases, with 11 bases left in between.

The chain couples TRBV30 to TRBJ1-2, with D possibly TRBD1 on 6 matching bases. The CDR3 totals 13 residues. V was trimmed by 3 bases and J by 8 bases, leaving 16 bases between them. Germline V CDR1 and CDR2: GTSNPN, SVGIG (reference sequence). As DNA, the CDR3 is TGTGCCTGGAGATTGGGGGGGGCTGGCGGCTACACCTTC. As protein: CAWRLGGAGGYTF.

The chain joins TRBV5-4 to TRBJ2-7, with a weak D call TRBD1 (5 bases). The CDR3 loop spans 15 amino acids. CDR1 and CDR2 from the germline V gene are SGHNT and YYREEE (reference sequence). V was clipped by 4 bases and J by 0 bases, with 14 bases between them. CDR3 DNA: TGTGCCAGCAGCCCCGTTGGGGCCAGCTCCTACGAGCAGTACTTC. Residues: CASSPVGASSYEQYF.

This clone was seen just once. The gene calls are TRBV7-2 and TRBJ2-5; D not resolved. The CDR3 spans 14 residues. The V and J ends lost 5 bases and 1 base respectively, with 11 bases between them. From germline, CDR1 is SGHTA and CDR2 FQGNSA. This chain's CDR3 is CASSPPGPQETQYF. CDR3 sequence (DNA): TGTGCCAGCAGCCCCCCGGGTCCCCAAGAGACCCAGTACTTC.

The gene calls are TRBV11-3 and TRBJ2-7, with 8 nucleotides matching TRBD2. Unmatched junction bases numbered 7, after V lost 5 bases and J lost 1 base. From germline, CDR1 is SGHNT and CDR2 YENEEA. This CDR3 spans 15 amino acids. CDR3 nucleotide sequence: TGTGCCAGCAGCCCGGGAGGGACTGTATCCTACGAGCAGTACTTC. It encodes CASSPGGTVSYEQYF.

This chain uses TRBV15 with TRBJ2-7; 12 nucleotides match TRBD1. V lost 1 base and J lost 4; bases outside the gene matches: 8. This CDR3 has 17 residues. From germline, CDR1 is LNHNV and CDR2 YYDKDF (reference sequence). The CDR3 loop reads CATSRAGTGGRYYEQYF. In DNA, the CDR3 is TGTGCCACCAGCAGAGCCGGGACAGGGGGCCGGTATTACGAGCAGTACTTC.

The gene calls are TRBV30 and TRBJ2-3, with 10 bases that match TRBD2. Trimming took 5 bases from V and 4 from J; bases not matched to a gene: 9. The CDR3 sequence is 15 residues long. Germline CDR1 reads GTSNPN; CDR2 reads SVGIG (reference sequence). The CDR3 nucleotides are TGTGCCTGGGTGATAGCGGGAGGCCTGTCAGATACGCAGTATTTT. This translates into CAWVIAGGLSDTQYF.

This clone showed up just once. This chain links TRBV29-1 with TRBJ1-1, with 9 bases aligning to TRBD1. Germline V CDR1 and CDR2: SQVTM, ANQGSEA. The CDR3 consists of 14 residues. V was clipped by 7 bases and J by 3 bases; unmatched bases: 9. In DNA form, the CDR3 reads TGCAGCGGATCTACAGGGGGCTCGTACACTGAAGCTTTCTTT. It specifies CSGSTGGSYTEAFF.

The V and J genes are TRBV10-3 and TRBJ2-7, with TRBD2 as a possible D gene (6 bases). Trimming stripped 6 bases from V and 4 bases from J, with 7 bases between. This CDR3 comprises 11 residues. Germline V gives CDR1 ENHRY, CDR2 SYGVKD. The CDR3 DNA follows: TGTGCCATCAGCCGGGGGTACGAGCAGTACTTC. Amino acid sequence: CAISRGYEQYF.

V is TRBV28 and J is TRBJ1-3, with D perhaps TRBD1 (6 bases). This CDR3 has 14 amino acids. CDR1 MDHEN and CDR2 SYDVKM come from the germline V gene. Trimming removed 10 bases from V and 8 bases from J, with 21 bases in between. Here the CDR3 DNA reads TGTGCCACGTACCCTCAAAGGGGGGTTCACACCATATATTTT. It codes for CATYPQRGVHTIYF.

V usage is TRBV6-6 and J usage is TRBJ2-7, with D hard to call. Between the trimmed V and J ends, which lost 7 bases and 3 bases, there was a span of 13 bases. The CDR3 sequence is 13 residues long. The germline CDR1 and CDR2 sequences are MNHNY and SVGAGI (reference sequence). CDR3 loop: CASTYRQNYEQYF. The CDR3 coding sequence is TGTGCCAGCACCTATAGGCAGAACTACGAGCAGTACTTC.

This clone has a handful of counts. The CDR3 DNA reads as TGTGCCAGCAGCCCCAGTGGAGGGAAGAGGACTGAAGCTTTCTTT. Translated: CASSPSGGKRTEAFF. The chain employs TRBV6-2 or TRBV6-3 and TRBJ1-1; no firm D call. Germline-derived CDR1 and CDR2 are MNHEY and SVGEGT. V gave up 6 bases and J gave up 5 bases, with 19 bases separating them. The CDR3 contains 15 residues.

This clone has just one count. This chain links TRBV30 with TRBJ1-4; D perhaps matches TRBD1 (5 bases). CDR1 GTSNPN and CDR2 SVGIG come from the germline V gene (reference sequence). The V end was cut by 3 bases, the J end by 5 bases, with 13 bases between. The CDR3 spans 14 residues. CDR3 in amino acids: CAWSLGGGNEKLFF. CDR3 coding DNA: TGTGCCTGGAGCCTCGGGGGGGGAAATGAAAAACTGTTTTTT.

The chain combines TRBV6-2 or TRBV6-3 with TRBJ2-7, with D tentatively TRBD1 (6 bases). V shed 5 bases and J shed 4 bases, with 15 bases lying between them. Germline V gene sequence: CDR1 MNHEY, CDR2 SVGEGT. CDR3 length: 14 amino acids. The CDR3 DNA reads as TGTGCCAGCAGTCCCGGTACAGGGCAATACGAGCAGTACTTC. This codes for CASSPGTGQYEQYF.

This chain connects TRBV5-4 to TRBJ2-1; the match to TRBD2 covers 8 bases. Germline CDR1 SGHNT, CDR2 YYREEE (reference sequence). V trimming: 3 bases; J trimming: 4 bases; junction bases outside the gene matches: 9. This CDR3 is 16 amino acids long. For the CDR3, the DNA is TGTGCCAGCAGCTACCCAATCGGGGGGGAATACAATGAGCAGTTCTTC. As protein: CASSYPIGGEYNEQFF.

V usage is TRBV30 and J usage is TRBJ1-5; no firm D call. The CDR3 is made up of 15 amino acids. Trimming took off 2 bases at V and 6 bases at J, with 17 bases between the two ends. Looked up from germline, CDR1 is GTSNPN and CDR2 is SVGIG (reference sequence). CDR3 in DNA: TGTGCCTGGAGTCCAGAAGGACGGAGAAGTCAGCCCCAGCATTTT. Its protein is CAWSPEGRRSQPQHF.

The rearrangement links TRBV19 to TRBJ1-2; 7 bases fit TRBD1. Germline CDR1 is LNHDA and CDR2 is SQIVND (reference sequence). J lost 0 bases, V lost 5 bases, and 9 bases had no gene match. The CDR3 has 16 residues. The CDR3 nucleotides are TGTGCCAGTAGTGCTCAAATCAGGGGGACTAACTATGGCTACACCTTC. It is translated as CASSAQIRGTNYGYTF.